The rows below give T cell receptor beta chains drawn from one sample of a study of shared clonotypes between healthy human individuals. Sequencing used immunoSEQ multiplex PCR; TCRdb keeps in-frame clones, though not all of them. The sample comprises about 590,000 clones, about 95% of which are singletons, and around 0.11% rests with the top ten. Sequencing input: naive CD8+ T cells sorted from blood. Source of these receptors: a woman aged 25 to 45 in good health. The CDR3 runs from the conserved cysteine through the conserved F or W. The order of the fields is V gene, D gene, J gene, clone size, CDR3 DNA, CDR3 protein. D genes are given only for firm matches. Rows may omit the clone size; those that give it use once, few, many or a size class.

TRBV27	-	TRBJ1-1	-	TGTGCCGGCCCGCAAGAGTTAAACACTGAAGCTTTCTTT	CAGPQELNTEAFF
TRBV27	TRBD1	TRBJ2-5	-	TGTGCCAGCAGTTTATCTACAGGGGGAGAGACCCAGTACTTC	CASSLSTGGETQYF
TRBV13	-	TRBJ1-1	-	TGTGCCAGCAGCCGAACGGGTTTGTGGGCCACTGAAGCTTTCTTT	CASSRTGLWATEAFF
TRBV4-1	-	TRBJ1-3	-	TGCGCCAGCAGCCAAGCAGGCTATGGAAACACCATATATTTT	CASSQAGYGNTIYF
TRBV12-5	-	TRBJ2-5	-	TGTGCTAGTGGTTTGGGAAGGGAGCAGTACTTC	CASGLGREQYF
TRBV10-3	-	TRBJ2-7	-	TGTGCCATCAGTGGTTGGGATGCCTCACCCTACGAGCAGTACTTC	CAISGWDASPYEQYF
TRBV5-1	-	TRBJ2-7	-	TGCGCCAGCAGCTACCGGGGTCCAAGCTACGAGCAGTACTTC	CASSYRGPSYEQYF
TRBV27	TRBD2	TRBJ2-1	-	TGTGCCAGCCGATGGACTAGCGGGAGGGTCCTATACAATGAGCAGTTCTTC	CASRWTSGRVLYNEQFF
TRBV15	TRBD1	TRBJ2-7	-	TGTGCCACCAGCAGACCGGGACAGGGTCCGGAGCAGTACTTC	CATSRPGQGPEQYF
TRBV5-1	TRBD2	TRBJ2-3	-	TGCGCCAGCAGCTGGACTAGTATTGTCACAGATACGCAGTATTTT	CASSWTSIVTDTQYF
TRBV7-4	-	TRBJ1-2	-	TGTGCCAGCAGCTTAGTTCCGGGAGGCTACACCTTC	CASSLVPGGYTF
TRBV10-1	-	TRBJ1-5	-	TGCGCCAGCAGTGCGTCGAGGGGTCAGCCCCAGCATTTT	CASSASRGQPQHF
TRBV18	-	TRBJ2-1	-	TGTGCCAGCTCACCAAGAGGACGGGACGCCGGTGAGCAGTTCTTC	CASSPRGRDAGEQFF
TRBV6-6	-	TRBJ2-2	-	TGTGCCAGCAGTTACGGGGACTTCCCGAACACCGGGGAGCTGTTTTTT	CASSYGDFPNTGELFF
TRBV4-1	TRBD2	TRBJ2-5	-	TGCGCCAGCAGCCCCACTACTATAGCGGGAGATCAAGAGACCCAGTACTTC	CASSPTTIAGDQETQYF
TRBV15	-	TRBJ1-3	few	TGTGCCACCAGCAGGGGGGTCGAGAGAAACACCATATATTTT	CATSRGVERNTIYF
TRBV27	-	TRBJ1-1	-	TGTGCCAGCAGTTTATCGCAGGGTGGGAACACTGAAGCTTTCTTT	CASSLSQGGNTEAFF
TRBV5-5	TRBD1	TRBJ1-2	-	TGTGCCAGCAGCTCCGGGACAGGGGCCGGCTACACCTTC	CASSSGTGAGYTF
TRBV7-9	-	TRBJ1-4	-	TGTGCCAGCAGCTTAGAGGACGGGGGAAATGAAAAACTGTTTTTT	CASSLEDGGNEKLFF
TRBV7-2	TRBD2	TRBJ2-5	-	TGTGCCAGCAGCTTAGCGGGACTAGCGGAACAAGAGACCCAGTACTTC	CASSLAGLAEQETQYF
TRBV2	TRBD2	TRBJ2-1	-	TGTGCCAGCAGTGACCAGCGGGAGAATAATGAGCAGTTCTTC	CASSDQRENNEQFF
TRBV13	-	TRBJ2-5	-	TGTGCCAGCAGCTTAGTTACAGGGGAGGAAGAGACCCAGTACTTC	CASSLVTGEEETQYF
TRBV14	-	TRBJ1-4	-	TGTGCCAGCAGCCAAGGTGAAGATGAAAAACTGTTTTTT	CASSQGEDEKLFF